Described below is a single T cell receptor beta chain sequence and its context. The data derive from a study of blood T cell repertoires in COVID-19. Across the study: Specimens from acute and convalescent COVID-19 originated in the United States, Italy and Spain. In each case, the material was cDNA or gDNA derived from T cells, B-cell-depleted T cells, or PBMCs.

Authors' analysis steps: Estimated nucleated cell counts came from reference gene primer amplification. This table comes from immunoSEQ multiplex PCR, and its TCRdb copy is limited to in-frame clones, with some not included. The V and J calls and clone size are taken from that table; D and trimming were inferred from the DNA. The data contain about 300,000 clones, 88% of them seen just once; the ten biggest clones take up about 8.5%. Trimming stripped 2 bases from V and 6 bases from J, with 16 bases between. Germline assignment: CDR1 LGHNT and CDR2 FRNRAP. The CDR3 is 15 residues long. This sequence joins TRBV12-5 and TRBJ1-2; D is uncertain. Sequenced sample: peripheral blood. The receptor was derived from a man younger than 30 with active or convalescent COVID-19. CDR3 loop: CASGLSNHTLDGYTF. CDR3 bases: TGTGCTAGTGGTTTGTCGAACCACACCCTCGATGGCTACACCTTC. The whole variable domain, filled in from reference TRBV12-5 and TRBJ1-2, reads DARVTQTPRHKVTEMGQEVTMRCQPILGHNTVFWYRQTMMQGLELLAYFRNRAPLDDSGMPKDRFSAEMPDATLATLKIQPSEPRDSAVYFCASGLSNHTLDGYTFGSGTRLTVV.